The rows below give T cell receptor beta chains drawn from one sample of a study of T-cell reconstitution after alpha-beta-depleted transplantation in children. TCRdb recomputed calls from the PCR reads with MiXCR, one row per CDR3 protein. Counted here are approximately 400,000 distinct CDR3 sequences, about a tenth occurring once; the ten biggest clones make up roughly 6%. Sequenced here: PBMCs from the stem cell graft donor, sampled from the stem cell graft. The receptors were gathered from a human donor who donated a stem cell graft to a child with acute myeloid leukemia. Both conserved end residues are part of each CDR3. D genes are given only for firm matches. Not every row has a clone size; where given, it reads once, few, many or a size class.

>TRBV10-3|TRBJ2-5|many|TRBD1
TGTGCCATCAGTGACCCTCTGGGACAGCAAGAGACCCAGTACTTC
CAISDPLGQQETQYF
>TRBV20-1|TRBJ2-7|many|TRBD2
TGCAGTGCTAGTGCACTAGCGGGGGCCTCCTACGAGCAGTACTTC
CSASALAGASYEQYF
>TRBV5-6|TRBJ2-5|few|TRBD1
TGTGCCAGCAGCTTCTACCAACCCGGGACAGGCCACCAAGAGACCCAGTACTTC
CASSFYQPGTGHQETQYF
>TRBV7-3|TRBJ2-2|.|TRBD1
TGTGCCAGCAGCTTGGGACAGGGCTGGGCCGGGGAGCTGTTTTTT
CASSLGQGWAGELFF
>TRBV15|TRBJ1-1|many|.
TGTGCCACCAGCAGAGCCGAGGGGCTTGAAGCTTTCTTT
CATSRAEGLEAFF
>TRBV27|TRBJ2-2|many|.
TGTGCCAGCAGTCCTCGGACCAAACCGAGCGGGGAGCTGTTTTTT
CASSPRTKPSGELFF
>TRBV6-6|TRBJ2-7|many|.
TGTGCCAGCAGTCTCTACGAGCAGTACTTC
CASSLYEQYF
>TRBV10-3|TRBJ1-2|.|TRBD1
TGTGCCATCAGTGACCTGACAGGGGCTTCCTATGGCTACACCTTC
CAISDLTGASYGYTF
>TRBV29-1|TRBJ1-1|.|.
TGCAGCGTTGAACAGAACACTGAAGCTTTCTTT
CSVEQNTEAFF
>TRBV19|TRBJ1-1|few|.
TGTGCCAGTATTTCCGGGTGGACTGAAGCTTTCTTT
CASISGWTEAFF
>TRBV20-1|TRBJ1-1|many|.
TGCAGTGCTAGATCGAACACTGAAGCTTTCTTT
CSARSNTEAFF
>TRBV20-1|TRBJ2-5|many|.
TGCAGTGCCCCCATGGGGGGAAGAGAGACCCAGTACTTC
CSAPMGGRETQYF
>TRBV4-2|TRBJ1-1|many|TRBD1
TGTGCCAGCAGCCAAGCCGGACAGGGGGTGTTACACACTGAAGCTTTCTTT
CASSQAGQGVLHTEAFF
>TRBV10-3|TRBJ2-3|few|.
TGTGCCATCAGTGCAGGGACCCTCGAGGTAGATACGCAGTATTTT
CAISAGTLEVDTQYF
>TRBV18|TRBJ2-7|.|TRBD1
TGTGCCAGCTCTTCCGCCGGGGACAGGGCAATGGGTGAGCAGTACTTC
CASSSAGDRAMGEQYF
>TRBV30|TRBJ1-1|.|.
TGTGCCTGGAGTGAGGCTCGGGGGGAAGCTTTCTTT
CAWSEARGEAFF
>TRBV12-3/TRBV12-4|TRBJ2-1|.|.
TGTGCCAGCAGTTTGTTATTACTAGATGAGCAGTTCTTC
CASSLLLLDEQFF
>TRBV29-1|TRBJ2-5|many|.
TGCAGCGTCGAATGGGGGGATGGAGAGACCCAGTACTTC
CSVEWGDGETQYF
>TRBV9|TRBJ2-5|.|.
TGTGCCAGCAGCGTGGGCGTCTTGGAGACCCAGTACTTC
CASSVGVLETQYF
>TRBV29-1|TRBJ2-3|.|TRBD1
TGCAGCGTAACCGCGACAGGGTTGGCAGATACGCAGTATTTT
CSVTATGLADTQYF
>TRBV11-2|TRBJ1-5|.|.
TGTGCCAGCAGCACGGGGGTACAGCCCCAGCATTTT
CASSTGVQPQHF
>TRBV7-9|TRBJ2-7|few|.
TGTGCCAGCAGCTTGGACGGGACACCAGCCTACGAGCAGTACTTC
CASSLDGTPAYEQYF
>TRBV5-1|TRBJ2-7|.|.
TGCGCCAGCAGCTTGGAAGGGTCTGGGATCGACTACGAGCAGTACTTC
CASSLEGSGIDYEQYF
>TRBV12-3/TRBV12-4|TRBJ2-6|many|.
TGTGCCAGCAGATCTACAGGGAAATATGGGGCCAACGTCCTGACTTTC
CASRSTGKYGANVLTF
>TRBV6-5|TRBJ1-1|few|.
TGTGCCAGCAGCCCGATGGCAGGGAAGAACACTGAAGCTTTCTTT
CASSPMAGKNTEAFF
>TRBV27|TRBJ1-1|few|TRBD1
TGTGCCAGCAGCAAGACAGGGCTTGGCACTGAAGCTTTCTTT
CASSKTGLGTEAFF
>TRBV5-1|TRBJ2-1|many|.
TGCGCCAGCAGCTTGGCGAGGACAACGTACAATGAGCAGTTCTTC
CASSLARTTYNEQFF
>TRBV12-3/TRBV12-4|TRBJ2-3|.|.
TGTGCCAGCAGTTTATTGGTTGGTACGCAGTATTTT
CASSLLVGTQYF
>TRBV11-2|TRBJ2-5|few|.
TGTGCCAGCAGCCCCGATCCCAGAACCCAAGAGACCCAGTACTTC
CASSPDPRTQETQYF
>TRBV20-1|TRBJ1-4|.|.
TGCAGTGCTAGAAACCCTAATGAAAAACTGTTTTTT
CSARNPNEKLFF
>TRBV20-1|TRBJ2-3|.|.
TGCAGTGCCCTTGGAGGGAGCACAGATACGCAGTATTTT
CSALGGSTDTQYF
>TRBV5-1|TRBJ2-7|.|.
TGCGCCAGCAGCTTGGTAGTTGGGCCTACCAGCTACGAGCAGTACTTC
CASSLVVGPTSYEQYF
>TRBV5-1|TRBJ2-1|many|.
TGCGCCAGCAGCCTTTCCCTATCGGGGGCCGGTGAGCAGTTCTTC
CASSLSLSGAGEQFF
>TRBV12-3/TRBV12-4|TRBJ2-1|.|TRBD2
TGTGCCAGCAGGCCCCTAGCGGGGAACTACAATGAGCAGTTCTTC
CASRPLAGNYNEQFF
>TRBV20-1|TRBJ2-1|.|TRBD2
TGCAGTGCTAGAGACCCTCTAGCGGGATCTTACAATGAGCAGTTCTTC
CSARDPLAGSYNEQFF
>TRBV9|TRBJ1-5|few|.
TGTGCCAGCAGCGTAGATAACAATCAGCCCCAGCATTTT
CASSVDNNQPQHF
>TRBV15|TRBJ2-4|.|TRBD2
TGTGCCACCAGCAGAGATCCCGGGACTAGAAGCAAAAAAATTCAGTACTTC
CATSRDPGTRSKKIQYF
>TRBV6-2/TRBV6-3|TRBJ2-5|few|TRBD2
TGTGCCAGCAGGACCAGAGGACTAGCCACGGGGACCCAGTACTTC
CASRTRGLATGTQYF
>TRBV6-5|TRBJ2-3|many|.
TGTGCCAGCAGTTGGGGGCGCACAGATACGCAGTATTTT
CASSWGRTDTQYF
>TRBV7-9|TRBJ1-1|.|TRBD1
TGTGCCAGCAGGGGGGGTACAGGGGGATGGACTGAAGCTTTCTTT
CASRGGTGGWTEAFF
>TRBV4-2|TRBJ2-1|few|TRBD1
TGTGCCAGCAGCCAAGATACAGGGGGCTCCTACAATGAGCAGTTCTTC
CASSQDTGGSYNEQFF
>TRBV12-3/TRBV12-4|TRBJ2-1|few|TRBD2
TGTGCCAGCAGTTTCCTAGCGGGGGGAGGGTTTGGAAAGTTCTTC
CASSFLAGGGFGKFF
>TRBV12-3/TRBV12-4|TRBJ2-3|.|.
TGTGCCAGCAGTTGGCCGGGTGCAGATACGCAGTATTTT
CASSWPGADTQYF
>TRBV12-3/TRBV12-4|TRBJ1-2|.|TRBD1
TGTGCCAACAGCGACACAGGGGAATATGGCTACACCTTC
CANSDTGEYGYTF
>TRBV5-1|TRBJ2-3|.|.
TGCGCCAGCAGCTTGGCCTATTCCACACGAGGGACAGATACGCAGTATTTT
CASSLAYSTRGTDTQYF
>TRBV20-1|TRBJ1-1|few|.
TGCAGTGCCAAGAGAGCGGGCGGGCGTACTGAAGCTTTCTTT
CSAKRAGGRTEAFF
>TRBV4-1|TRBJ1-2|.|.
TGCGCCAGCAGCCAGAACGGGGGATATGGCTACACCTTC
CASSQNGGYGYTF
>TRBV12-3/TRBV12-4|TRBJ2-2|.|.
TGTGCCAGCAGTTTTAGGCAGGGTGGGACCGGGGAGCTGTTTTTT
CASSFRQGGTGELFF
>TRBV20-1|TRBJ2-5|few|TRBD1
TGCAGTGCTAACAGGGGGCTCCAAGAGACCCAGTACTTC
CSANRGLQETQYF
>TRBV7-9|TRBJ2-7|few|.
TGTGCCAGCAGCTCCAGGGGCCAGGGTAACGAGCAGTACTTC
CASSSRGQGNEQYF